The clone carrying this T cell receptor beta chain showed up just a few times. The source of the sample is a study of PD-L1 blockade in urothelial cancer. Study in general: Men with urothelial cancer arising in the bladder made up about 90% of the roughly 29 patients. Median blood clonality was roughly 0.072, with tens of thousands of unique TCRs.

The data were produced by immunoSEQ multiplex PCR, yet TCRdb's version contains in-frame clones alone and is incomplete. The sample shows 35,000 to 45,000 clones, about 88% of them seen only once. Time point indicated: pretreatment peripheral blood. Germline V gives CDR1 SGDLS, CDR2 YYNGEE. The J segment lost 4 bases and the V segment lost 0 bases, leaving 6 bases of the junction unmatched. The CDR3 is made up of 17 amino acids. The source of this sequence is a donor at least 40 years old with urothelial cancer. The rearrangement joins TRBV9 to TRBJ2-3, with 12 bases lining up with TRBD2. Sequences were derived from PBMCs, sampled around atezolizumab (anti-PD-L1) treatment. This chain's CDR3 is CASSVGLAGGWADTQYF. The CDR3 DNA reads TGTGCCAGCAGCGTAGGGCTAGCGGGAGGGTGGGCAGATACGCAGTATTTT.